The sequence of this TCR beta chain was determined in a study of cytomegalovirus exposure and HLA in healthy donors. Study-wide background: Researchers previously reported finding just under 120 million unique TCR beta sequences from approximately 200 million T cells. Study conclusions and caveats: Earlier analysis found most TCR beta V segments productive about 90% or about 30% of the time.

Losses at the gene ends were 1 base for V and 4 bases for J; bases not matched to a gene: 2. The germline gives CDR1 SGHAT, CDR2 FQNNGV. The CDR3 runs to 14 residues. The PCR contained 60 Vbeta and 13 Jbeta primers. Clones were read by immunoSEQ multiplex PCR, and TCRdb kept only the in-frame ones, dropping some. The repertoire holds about 94,000 clones, with over 65% as singletons. Unrecorded immune exposures were likely, despite nominal health at sampling. This donor's CMV serostatus is unrecorded. Comments on this clone: Antigen unknown.

The chain employs TRBV11-2 and TRBJ2-5, with TRBD1 matching 8 bases. The clonotype originates from a human donor in good health. The sequenced material came from PBMCs. In nucleotides, the CDR3 is TGTGCCAGCAGCTTAGGGCAGGGGGCAGAGACCCAGTACTTC. Protein product: CASSLGQGAETQYF. The full variable domain, completed using reference TRBV11-2 and TRBJ2-5, is EAGVAQSPRYKIIEKRQSVAFWCNPISGHATLYWYQQILGQGPKLLIQFQNNGVVDDSQLPKDRFSAERLKGVDSTLKIQPAKLEDSAVYLCASSLGQGAETQYFGPGTRLLVL.